The T cell receptor (beta chain) described here comes from a study of blood T cell repertoires in COVID-19. The overall study: Some COVID-19 samples were acute and others convalescent; all came from the United States, Italy and Spain. Sources were T cells, B-cell-depleted T cells, or PBMCs; the material itself was cDNA or gDNA.

Methods used by the authors: Researchers report that nucleated cell counts were estimated from reference gene primer amplification. Produced via immunoSEQ multiplex PCR; TCRdb's table is partial and in-frame only. Clonal size and the V and J genes are those of that table, whereas D and trimming came from the DNA. Of about 45,000 clones detected, about four fifths appear once; the ten largest clones hold around 6%. The CDR3 sequence is 13 residues long. The V and J ends lost 4 bases and 3 bases respectively, with 11 bases between them. Per the germline V gene, CDR1 is SGHDT and CDR2 is YYEEEE. The sequence derives from a woman older than 75 with acute or convalescent COVID-19. V usage is TRBV5-6 and J usage is TRBJ2-7; D remains unclear. Sequencing was carried out using peripheral blood. In nucleotides, the CDR3 is TGTGCCAGCAGCCGTGGCACAAACTACGAGCAGTACTTC. It codes for CASSRGTNYEQYF.